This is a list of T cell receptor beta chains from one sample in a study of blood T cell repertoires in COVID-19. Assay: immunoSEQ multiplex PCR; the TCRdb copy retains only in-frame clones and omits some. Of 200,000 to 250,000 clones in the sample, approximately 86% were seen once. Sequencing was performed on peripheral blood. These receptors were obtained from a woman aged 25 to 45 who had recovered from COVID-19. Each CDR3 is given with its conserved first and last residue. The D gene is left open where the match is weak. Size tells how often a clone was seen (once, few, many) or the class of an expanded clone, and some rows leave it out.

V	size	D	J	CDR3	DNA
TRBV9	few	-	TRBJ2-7	CASSEGGGTLNEQYF	TGTGCCAGCAGTGAGGGGGGAGGGACTCTCAACGAGCAGTACTTC
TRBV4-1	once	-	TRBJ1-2	CASSQDEGEGGYTF	TGCGCCAGCAGCCAAGATGAGGGGGAGGGTGGCTACACCTTC
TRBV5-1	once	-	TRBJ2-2	CASSGASGNTGELFF	TGCGCCAGCTCGGGGGCTAGCGGAAACACCGGGGAGCTGTTTTTT
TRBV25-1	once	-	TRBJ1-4	CASSELQVVEKLFF	TGTGCCAGCAGTGAATTACAGGTGGTTGAAAAACTGTTTTTT
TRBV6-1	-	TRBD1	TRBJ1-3	CASSVPPGTGGNTIYF	TGTGCCAGCAGTGTCCCTCCCGGGACAGGAGGAAACACCATATATTTT
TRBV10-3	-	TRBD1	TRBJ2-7	CAISSGGEQYF	TGTGCCATCAGTTCAGGGGGCGAGCAGTACTTC
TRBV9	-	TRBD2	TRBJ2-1	CASSVSGGYYNEQFF	TGTGCCAGCAGCGTCAGCGGGGGGTATTACAATGAGCAGTTCTTC
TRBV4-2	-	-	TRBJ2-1	CASSQGLTGGGLYNEQFF	TGTGCCAGCAGCCAAGGATTAACGGGCGGGGGCCTTTACAATGAGCAGTTCTTC
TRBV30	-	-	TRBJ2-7	CAYQVSYEQYF	TGTGCCTATCAGGTTTCCTACGAGCAGTACTTC
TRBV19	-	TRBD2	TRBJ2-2	CASSIRGGAGELFF	TGTGCCAGTAGTATACGGGGGGGCGCCGGGGAGCTGTTTTTT
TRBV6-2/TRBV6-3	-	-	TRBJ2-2	CASSLGGTGELFF	TGTGCCAGCAGTCTAGGGGGCACCGGGGAGCTGTTTTTT
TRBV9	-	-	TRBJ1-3	CASTQGTGNTIYF	TGTGCCAGCACCCAGGGTACTGGAAACACCATATATTTT
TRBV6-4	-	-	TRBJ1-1	CASSPDGVTEAFF	TGTGCCAGCAGCCCGGACGGGGTAACTGAAGCTTTCTTT
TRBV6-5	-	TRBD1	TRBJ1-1	CASRQGATDTEAFF	TGTGCCAGCAGGCAGGGGGCGACAGACACTGAAGCTTTCTTT
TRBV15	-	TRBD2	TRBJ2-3	CATSRVSGGTDTQYF	TGTGCCACCAGCAGAGTCAGCGGGGGCACAGATACGCAGTATTTT
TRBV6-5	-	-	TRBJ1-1	CASGGHAEAFF	TGTGCCAGCGGAGGGCATGCTGAGGCTTTCTTT